Listed below are T cell receptor beta chains from one sample, sequenced in a study of OX40 agonist ivuxolimab in advanced cancers. Data came from immunoSEQ multiplex PCR; TCRdb stores just in-frame clones and leaves some out. The sample holds 25,000 to 35,000 clones, roughly 87% seen once. The specimen was CD4+ or CD8+ T cells sorted from blood, collected in a trial of the OX40 agonist ivuxolimab. These receptors all come from an adult with an advanced solid tumor such as melanoma, head and neck, liver or kidney cancer. Both conserved end residues are part of each CDR3.

J,V,CDR3
TRBJ1-5,TRBV19,CASTPGQRSNQPQHF
TRBJ1-4,TRBV10-1,CASSDEQANEKLFF
TRBJ2-6,TRBV9,CASSAGQGSGANVLTF
TRBJ2-5,TRBV5-4,CASSLGYPQGGEETQYF
TRBJ1-1,TRBV2,CASSEARTGLNTEAFF
NA,TRBV18,CASSIWTDTYEQYF
TRBJ2-1,TRBV4-3,CASSQESGVSYNEQFF
TRBJ2-7,TRBV19,CASRNGQGDYEQYF
TRBJ2-3,TRBV27,CASSFGASTDTQYF
TRBJ2-7,TRBV5-5,CASSLIREQYF
TRBJ1-2,TRBV4-3,CASSQVGTNYGYTF
TRBJ2-1,TRBV7-2,CASSSWDRDEQFF
TRBJ2-2,TRBV27,CASSFGGFNTGELFF
TRBJ2-7,TRBV2,CASSEVQYSEQYF
TRBJ2-2,TRBV14,CASSQEGRQGAIGELFF
TRBJ2-3,TRBV27,CASSFNQADTQYF
TRBJ1-1,TRBV4-1,CASSPSPALNTEAFF
TRBJ2-3,TRBV11-2,CASSSSTDLWRSSTDTQYF
TRBJ2-3,TRBV4-2,CASSQPATSGGLTDTQYF
TRBJ2-1,TRBV2,CASSETYNEQFF
TRBJ1-1,TRBV6-6,CASSYPVNTEAFF
TRBJ2-7,TRBV5-1,CASSLVRAVDEQYF
TRBJ2-1,TRBV4-3,CASSQDIGGQARHNEQFF
TRBJ2-7,TRBV19,CASSTDRVPYEQYF
TRBJ2-2,TRBV27,CASSLSAGPGELFF
TRBJ1-4,TRBV4-3,CASSQDGGQPNRENEKLFF
TRBJ2-1,TRBV5-1,CASRVEGSGAYNEQFF
TRBJ1-5,TRBV4-1,CASSQDDRVHRPQHF
TRBJ2-2,TRBV6-5,CASSQRLNTGELFF
TRBJ2-3,TRBV7-2,CASSFLAGGPSDTQYF
TRBJ1-1,TRBV2,CASETTAEAFF
TRBJ1-5,TRBV11-2,CASSLYRAPLQPQHF
TRBJ2-7,TRBV4-3,CASSQGGQGYYEQYF
TRBJ1-2,TRBV7-9,CASSLDYGYTF
TRBJ1-6,TRBV28,CASSLGRRANSPLHF
TRBJ1-5,TRBV6-6,CASSYSRYSNQPQHF
TRBJ2-5,TRBV6-6,CASSYPSEGQKETQYF
TRBJ2-1,TRBV9,CASSSRGRGSSYNEQFF
TRBJ2-2,TRBV19,CASTPGTGTGELFF
TRBJ2-2,TRBV11-1,CASSLDLGGNTGELFF
TRBJ2-7,TRBV11-2,CASSPHRMDEQYF
TRBJ2-7,TRBV9,CASSVGSTDSYEQYF
TRBJ2-7,TRBV19,CASSIVGLEGSSYEQYF
TRBJ1-1,TRBV5-6,CASSLRGYGEPEAFF
TRBJ1-6,TRBV30,CAWSAPPLHF
TRBJ1-2,TRBV7-9,CATQLEDSGYGYTF
TRBJ1-2,TRBV29-1,CSLAGDDTF
TRBJ1-4,TRBV18,CASRHSGSANEKLFF
TRBJ1-5,TRBV27,CASSPGVGPQHF
TRBJ1-5,TRBV28,CASSLIVNQPQHF
TRBJ1-1,TRBV30,CAQGSGTANTEAFF
TRBJ2-7,TRBV6-5,CASSDSSYEQYF